This note documents a single TCR beta chain sequence. Methods used by the authors: Reference gene primer amplification gave nucleated cell count estimates. Using immunoSEQ multiplex PCR, the repertoire was profiled, and TCRdb retains in-frame clones only, with some absent. V, J and clone size derive from that table, while D and trimming were established from the DNA sequence. The sample shows hundreds of thousands of clones, around four fifths of them seen only once. This CDR3 spans 14 amino acids. Germline V gene lookup returns CDR1 GTSNPN and CDR2 SVGIG (reference sequence). With 2 bases removed from V and 1 base from J, the gap between germline ends came to 11 bases. The data derive from a study of blood T cell repertoires in COVID-19. The wider study: Whether acute or convalescent, the COVID-19 samples came from the United States, Italy and Spain. From T cells, B-cell-depleted T cells, or PBMCs came the material, which was cDNA or gDNA.

The rearrangement joins TRBV30 to TRBJ1-1; unclear D gene. The receptor was derived from a woman aged 50 to 60 with acute or convalescent COVID-19. The specimen was peripheral blood. CDR3 protein: CAWSPRKANTEAFF. CDR3 DNA: TGTGCCTGGAGTCCCAGGAAAGCGAACACTGAAGCTTTCTTT.